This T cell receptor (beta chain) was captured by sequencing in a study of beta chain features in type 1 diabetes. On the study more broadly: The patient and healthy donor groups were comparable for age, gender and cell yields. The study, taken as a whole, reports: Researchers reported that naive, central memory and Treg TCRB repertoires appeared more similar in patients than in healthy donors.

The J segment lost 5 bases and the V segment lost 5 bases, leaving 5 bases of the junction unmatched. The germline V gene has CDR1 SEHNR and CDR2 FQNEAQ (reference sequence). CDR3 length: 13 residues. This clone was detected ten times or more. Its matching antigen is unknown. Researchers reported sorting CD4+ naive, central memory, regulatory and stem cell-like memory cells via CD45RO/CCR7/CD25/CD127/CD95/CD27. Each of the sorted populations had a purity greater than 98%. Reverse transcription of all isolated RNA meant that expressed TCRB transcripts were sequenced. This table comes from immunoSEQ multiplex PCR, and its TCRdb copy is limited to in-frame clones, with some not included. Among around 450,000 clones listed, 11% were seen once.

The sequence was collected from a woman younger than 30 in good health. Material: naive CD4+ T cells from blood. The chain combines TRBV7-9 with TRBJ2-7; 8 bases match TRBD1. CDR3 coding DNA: TGTGCCAGCAGCCCGACAGGGGCGCACGAGCAGTACGTC. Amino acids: CASSPTGAHEQYV.